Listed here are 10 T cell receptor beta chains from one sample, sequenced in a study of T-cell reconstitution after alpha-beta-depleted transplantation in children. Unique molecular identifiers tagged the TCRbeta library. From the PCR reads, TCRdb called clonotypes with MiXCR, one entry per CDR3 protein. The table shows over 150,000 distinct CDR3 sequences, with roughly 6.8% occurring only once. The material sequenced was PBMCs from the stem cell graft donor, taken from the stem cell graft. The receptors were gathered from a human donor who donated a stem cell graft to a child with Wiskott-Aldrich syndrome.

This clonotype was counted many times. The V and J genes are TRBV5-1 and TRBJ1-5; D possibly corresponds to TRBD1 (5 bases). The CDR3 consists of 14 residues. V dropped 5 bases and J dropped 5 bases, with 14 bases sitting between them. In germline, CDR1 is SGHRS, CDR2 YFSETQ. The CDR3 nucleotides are TGCGCCAGCAGACGTGAGGGGCCCGATCAGCCCCAGCATTTT. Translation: CASRREGPDQPQHF.

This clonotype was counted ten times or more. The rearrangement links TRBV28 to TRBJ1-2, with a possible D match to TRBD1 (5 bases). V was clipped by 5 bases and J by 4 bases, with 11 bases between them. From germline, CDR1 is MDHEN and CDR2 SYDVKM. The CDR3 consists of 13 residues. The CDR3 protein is CASSLRGSYGYTF. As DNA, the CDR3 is TGTGCCAGCAGTCTTAGGGGATCCTATGGCTACACCTTC.

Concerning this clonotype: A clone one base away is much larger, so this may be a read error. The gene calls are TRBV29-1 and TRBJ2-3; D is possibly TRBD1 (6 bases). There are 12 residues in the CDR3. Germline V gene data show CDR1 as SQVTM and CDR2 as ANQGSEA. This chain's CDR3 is CRVRGSTDTQYF. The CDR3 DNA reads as TGCAGAGTGAGGGGGAGCACAGATACGCAGTATTTT.

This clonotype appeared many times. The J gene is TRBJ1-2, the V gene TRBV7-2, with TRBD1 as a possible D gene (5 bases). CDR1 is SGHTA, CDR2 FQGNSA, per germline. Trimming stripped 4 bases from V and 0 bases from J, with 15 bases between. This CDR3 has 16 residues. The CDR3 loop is CASSSIRDFTNYGYTF. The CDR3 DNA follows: TGTGCCAGCAGCTCGATTAGGGACTTTACTAACTATGGCTACACCTTC.

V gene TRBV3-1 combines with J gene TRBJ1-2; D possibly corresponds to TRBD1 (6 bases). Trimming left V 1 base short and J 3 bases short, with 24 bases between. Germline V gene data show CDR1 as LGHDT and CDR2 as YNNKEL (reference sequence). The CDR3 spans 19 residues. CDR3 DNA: TGTGCCAGCAGCCAAGGACTCGATTTAGTACAGGGTAGATACTATGGCTACACCTTC. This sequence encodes CASSQGLDLVQGRYYGYTF.

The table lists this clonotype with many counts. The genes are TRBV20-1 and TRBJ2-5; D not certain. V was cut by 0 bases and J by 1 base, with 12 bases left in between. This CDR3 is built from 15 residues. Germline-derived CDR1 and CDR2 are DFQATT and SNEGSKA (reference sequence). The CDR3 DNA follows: TGCAGTGCTAGAGATGGGGTGAGGTCCCAAGAGACCCAGTACTTC. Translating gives CSARDGVRSQETQYF.

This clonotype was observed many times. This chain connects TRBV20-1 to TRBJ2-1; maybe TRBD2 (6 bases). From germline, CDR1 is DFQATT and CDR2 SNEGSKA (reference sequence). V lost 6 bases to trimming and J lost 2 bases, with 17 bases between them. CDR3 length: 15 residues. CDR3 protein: CSAQSAEGAYNEQFF. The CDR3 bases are TGCAGTGCCCAGAGCGCGGAGGGCGCCTACAATGAGCAGTTCTTC.

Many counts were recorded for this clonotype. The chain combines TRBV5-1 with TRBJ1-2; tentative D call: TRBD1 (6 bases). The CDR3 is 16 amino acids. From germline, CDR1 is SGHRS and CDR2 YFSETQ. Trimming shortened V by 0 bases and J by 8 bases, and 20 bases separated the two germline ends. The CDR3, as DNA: TGCGCCAGCAGCTTGGGTTTCCCCCCAGGGGCAGAGGGCTACACCTTC. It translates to CASSLGFPPGAEGYTF. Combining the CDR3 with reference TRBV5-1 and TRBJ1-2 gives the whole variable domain KAGVTQTPRYLIKTRGQQVTLSCSPISGHRSVSWYQQTPGQGLQFLFEYFSETQRNKGNFPGRFSGRQFSNSRSEMNVSTLELGDSALYLCASSLGFPPGAEGYTFGSGTRLTVV.

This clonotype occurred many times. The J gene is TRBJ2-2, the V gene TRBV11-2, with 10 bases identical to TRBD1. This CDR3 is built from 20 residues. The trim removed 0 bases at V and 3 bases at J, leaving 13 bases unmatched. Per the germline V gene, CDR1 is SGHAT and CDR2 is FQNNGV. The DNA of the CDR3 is TGTGCCAGCAGCTTAGACCAAGTTGTCGACAGGGGGCTGGACACCGGGGAGCTGTTTTTT. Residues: CASSLDQVVDRGLDTGELFF.

CDR3 coding DNA: TGCGCCAGCAGCCAACCCCGGGACATGGGGGCGAACACCGGGGAGCTGTTTTTT. Translation gives CASSQPRDMGANTGELFF. V usage is TRBV5-1 and J usage is TRBJ2-2; D may be TRBD1 (6 bases). This CDR3 spans 18 amino acids. Germline CDR1 is SGHRS and CDR2 is YFSETQ. The germline V and J ends were trimmed by 4 bases and 0 bases, with 19 bases remaining between them.